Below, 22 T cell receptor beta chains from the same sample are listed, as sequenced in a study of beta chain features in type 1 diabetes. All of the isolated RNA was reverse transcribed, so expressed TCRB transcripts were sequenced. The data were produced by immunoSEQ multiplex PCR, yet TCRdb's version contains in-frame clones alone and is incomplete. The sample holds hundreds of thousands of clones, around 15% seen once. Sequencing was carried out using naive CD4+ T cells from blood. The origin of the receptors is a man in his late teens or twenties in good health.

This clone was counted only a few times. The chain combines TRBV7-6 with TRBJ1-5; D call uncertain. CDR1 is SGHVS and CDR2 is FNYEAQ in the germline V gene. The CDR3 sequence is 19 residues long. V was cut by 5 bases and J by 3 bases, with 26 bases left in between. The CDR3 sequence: CASSPSALGMNLNNQPQHF. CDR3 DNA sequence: TGTGCCAGCAGCCCTTCGGCGTTGGGGATGAATTTGAACAATCAGCCCCAGCATTTT.

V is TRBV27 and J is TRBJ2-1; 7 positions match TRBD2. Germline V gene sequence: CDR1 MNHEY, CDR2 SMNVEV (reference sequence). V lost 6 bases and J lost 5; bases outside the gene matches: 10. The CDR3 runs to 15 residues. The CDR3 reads CASRGAGVGDNEQFF. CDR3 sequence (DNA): TGTGCCAGCAGGGGCGCGGGGGTGGGAGACAATGAGCAGTTCTTC.

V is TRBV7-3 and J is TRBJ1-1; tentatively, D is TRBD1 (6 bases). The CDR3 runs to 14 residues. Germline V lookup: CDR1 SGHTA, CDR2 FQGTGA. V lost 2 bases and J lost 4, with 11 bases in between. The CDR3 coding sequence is TGTGCCAGCAGCTTAGACAGGCCTGCCACTGAAGCTTTCTTT. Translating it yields CASSLDRPATEAFF.

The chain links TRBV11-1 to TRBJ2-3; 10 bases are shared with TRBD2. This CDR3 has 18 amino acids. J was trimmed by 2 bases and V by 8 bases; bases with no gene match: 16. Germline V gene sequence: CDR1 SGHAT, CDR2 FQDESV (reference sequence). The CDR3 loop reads CASGQRKSGGAITDTQYF. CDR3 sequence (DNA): TGTGCCAGCGGCCAGCGGAAGAGCGGGGGGGCTATCACAGATACGCAGTATTTT. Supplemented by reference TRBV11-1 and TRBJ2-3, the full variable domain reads EAEVAQSPRYKITEKSQAVAFWCDPISGHATLYWYRQILGQGPELLVQFQDESVVDDSQLPKDRFSAERLKGVDSTLKIQPAELGDSAMYLCASGQRKSGGAITDTQYFGPGTRLTVL.

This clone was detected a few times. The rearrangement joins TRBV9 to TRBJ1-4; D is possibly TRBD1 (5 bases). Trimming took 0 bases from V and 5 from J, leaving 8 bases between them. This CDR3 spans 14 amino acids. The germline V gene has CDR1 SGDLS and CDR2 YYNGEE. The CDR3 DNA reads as TGTGCCAGCAGCGTAGATGGGGGAAATGAAAAACTGTTTTTT. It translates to CASSVDGGNEKLFF.

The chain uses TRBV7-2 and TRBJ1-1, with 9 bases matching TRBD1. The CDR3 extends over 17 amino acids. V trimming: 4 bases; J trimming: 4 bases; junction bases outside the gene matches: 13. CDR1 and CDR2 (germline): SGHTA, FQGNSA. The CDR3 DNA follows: TGTGCCAGCAGCTCTAGGACAGGGGTCAAAATAGGCACTGAAGCTTTCTTT. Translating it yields CASSSRTGVKIGTEAFF.

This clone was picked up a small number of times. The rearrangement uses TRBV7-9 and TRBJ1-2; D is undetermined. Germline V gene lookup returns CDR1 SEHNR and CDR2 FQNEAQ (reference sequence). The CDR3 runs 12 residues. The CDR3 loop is CATSLSLQGYTF. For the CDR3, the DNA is TGTGCAACTTCTCTCTCCCTTCAAGGCTACACCTTC.

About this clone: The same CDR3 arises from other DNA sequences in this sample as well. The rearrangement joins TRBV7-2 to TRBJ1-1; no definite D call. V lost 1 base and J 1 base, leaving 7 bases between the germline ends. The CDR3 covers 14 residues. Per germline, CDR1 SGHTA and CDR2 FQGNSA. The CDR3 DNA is TGTGCCAGCAGCTTAGGGAGGACGAACACTGAAGCTTTCTTT. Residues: CASSLGRTNTEAFF. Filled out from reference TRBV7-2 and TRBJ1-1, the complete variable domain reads GAGVSQSPSNKVTEKGKDVELRCDPISGHTALYWYRQSLGQGLEFLIYFQGNSAPDKSGLPSDRFSAERTGGSVSTLTIQRTQQEDSAVYLCASSLGRTNTEAFFGQGTRLTVV.

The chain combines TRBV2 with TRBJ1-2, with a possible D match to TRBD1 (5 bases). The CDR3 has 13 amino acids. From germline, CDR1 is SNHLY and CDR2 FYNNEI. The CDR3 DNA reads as TGTGCTCAGCAACGGGACGAAGACTATGGCTACACCTTC. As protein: CAQQRDEDYGYTF.

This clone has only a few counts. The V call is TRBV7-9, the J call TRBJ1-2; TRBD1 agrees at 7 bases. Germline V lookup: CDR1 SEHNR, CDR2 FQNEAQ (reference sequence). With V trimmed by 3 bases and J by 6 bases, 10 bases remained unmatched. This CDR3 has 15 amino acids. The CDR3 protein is CASSFDRAPAHGYTF. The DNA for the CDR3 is TGTGCCAGCAGCTTCGACAGGGCCCCAGCTCATGGCTACACCTTC.

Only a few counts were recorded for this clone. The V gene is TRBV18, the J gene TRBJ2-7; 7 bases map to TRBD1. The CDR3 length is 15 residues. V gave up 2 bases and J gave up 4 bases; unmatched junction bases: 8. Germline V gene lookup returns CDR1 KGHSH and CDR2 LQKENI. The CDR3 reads CASSPWDSGFYEQYF. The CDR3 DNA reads TGTGCCAGCTCACCATGGGACAGTGGGTTTTACGAGCAGTACTTC.

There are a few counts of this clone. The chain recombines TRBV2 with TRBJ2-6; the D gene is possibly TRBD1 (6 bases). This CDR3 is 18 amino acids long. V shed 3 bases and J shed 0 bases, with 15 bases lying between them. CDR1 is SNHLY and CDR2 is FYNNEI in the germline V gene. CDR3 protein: CASSDPGELSSGANVLTF. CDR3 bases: TGTGCCAGCAGTGATCCAGGGGAATTAAGCTCTGGGGCCAACGTCCTGACTTTC.

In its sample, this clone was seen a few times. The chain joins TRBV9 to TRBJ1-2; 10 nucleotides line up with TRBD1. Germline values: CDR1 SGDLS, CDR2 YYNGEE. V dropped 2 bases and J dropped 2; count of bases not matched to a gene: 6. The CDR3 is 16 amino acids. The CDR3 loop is CASSVGGQGTNYGYTF. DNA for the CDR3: TGTGCCAGCAGCGTCGGGGGACAGGGGACCAACTATGGCTACACCTTC.

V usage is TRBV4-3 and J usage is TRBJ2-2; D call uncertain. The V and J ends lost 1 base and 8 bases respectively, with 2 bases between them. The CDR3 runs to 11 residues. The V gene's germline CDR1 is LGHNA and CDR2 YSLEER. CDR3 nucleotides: TGCGCCAGCAGCCAAGCGGGGGAGCTGTTTTTT. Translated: CASSQAGELFF.

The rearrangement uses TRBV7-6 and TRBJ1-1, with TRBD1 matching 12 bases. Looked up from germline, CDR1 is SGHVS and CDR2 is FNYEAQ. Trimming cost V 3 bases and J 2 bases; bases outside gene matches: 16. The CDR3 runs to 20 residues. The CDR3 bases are TGTGCCAGCAGCTTCCCTGGGGGAACCGGGACAGGGGGCCGTAACACTGAAGCTTTCTTT. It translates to CASSFPGGTGTGGRNTEAFF.

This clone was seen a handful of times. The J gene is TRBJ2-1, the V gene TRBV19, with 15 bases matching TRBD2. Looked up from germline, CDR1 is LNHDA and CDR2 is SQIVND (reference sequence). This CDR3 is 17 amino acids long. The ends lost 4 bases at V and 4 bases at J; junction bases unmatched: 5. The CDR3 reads CASSTGLAGGKYNEQFF. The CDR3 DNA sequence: TGTGCCAGTAGTACTGGACTAGCGGGAGGGAAGTACAATGAGCAGTTCTTC.

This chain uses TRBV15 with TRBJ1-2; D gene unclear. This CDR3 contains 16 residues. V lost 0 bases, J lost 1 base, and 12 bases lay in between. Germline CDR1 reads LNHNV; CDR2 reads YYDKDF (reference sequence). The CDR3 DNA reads TGTGCCACCAGCAGAGAACTGTCCTACAGTAACTATGGCTACACCTTC. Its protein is CATSRELSYSNYGYTF.

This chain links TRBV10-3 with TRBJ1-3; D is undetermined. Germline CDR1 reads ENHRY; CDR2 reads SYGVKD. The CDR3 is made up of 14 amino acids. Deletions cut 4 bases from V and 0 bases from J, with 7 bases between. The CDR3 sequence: CAISVVISGNTIYF. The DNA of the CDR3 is TGTGCCATCAGTGTTGTCATCTCTGGAAACACCATATATTTT.

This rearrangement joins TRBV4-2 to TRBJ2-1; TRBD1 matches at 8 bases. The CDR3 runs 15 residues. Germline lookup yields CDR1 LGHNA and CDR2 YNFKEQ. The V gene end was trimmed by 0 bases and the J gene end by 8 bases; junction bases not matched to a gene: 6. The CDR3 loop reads CASSQDGQGVDEQFF. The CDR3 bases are TGTGCCAGCAGCCAAGATGGACAGGGCGTGGATGAGCAGTTCTTC.

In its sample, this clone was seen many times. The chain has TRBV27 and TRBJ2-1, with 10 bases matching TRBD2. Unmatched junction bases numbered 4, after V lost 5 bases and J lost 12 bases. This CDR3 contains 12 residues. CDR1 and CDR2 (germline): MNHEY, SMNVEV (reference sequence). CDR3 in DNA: TGTGCCAGCAGTCCCGGACTAGCGGCGCAGTTCTTC. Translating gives CASSPGLAAQFF.

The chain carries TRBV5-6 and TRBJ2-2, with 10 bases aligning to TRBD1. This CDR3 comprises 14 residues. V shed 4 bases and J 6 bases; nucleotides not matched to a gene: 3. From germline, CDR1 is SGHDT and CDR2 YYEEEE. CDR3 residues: CASSTTGGPGELFF. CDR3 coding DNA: TGTGCCAGCAGCACGACAGGGGGCCCCGGGGAGCTGTTTTTT.

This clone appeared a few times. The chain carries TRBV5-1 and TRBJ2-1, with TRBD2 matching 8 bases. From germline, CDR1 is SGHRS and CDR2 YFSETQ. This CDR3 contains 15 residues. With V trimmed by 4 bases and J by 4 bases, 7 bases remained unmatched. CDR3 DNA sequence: TGCGCCAGCAGCCCCGGACTAGCTTCGTACAATGAGCAGTTCTTC. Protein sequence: CASSPGLASYNEQFF.